The 4 T cell receptor beta chains below come from one sample, sequenced in a study of T cell clonality in common variable immunodeficiency. Sequencing used immunoSEQ multiplex PCR; TCRdb keeps in-frame clones, though not all of them. The sample includes approximately 44,000 clones, none of them occurring once. Material: peripheral blood mononuclear cells. The receptors come from a person between 18 and 75 years old in good health.

This clone was counted ten times or more. Coverage ceases 3 residues before the CDR3 finishes, and the germline J gene fills in the end. This chain joins TRBV4-2 and TRBJ2-5; 11 nucleotides agree with TRBD2. Germline CDR1 and CDR2: LGHNA and YNFKEQ. The V and J ends lost 4 bases and 4 bases, in that order; junction bases with no gene match: 11. This CDR3 is 17 amino acids long. Incomplete CDR3 DNA: TGTGCCAGCAGCCTAAAGGCCACTAGCGGGAGTTCAGAGACC. As protein: CASSLKATSGSSET. The whole CDR3 sequence reads CASSLKATSGSSETQYF.

This clone was found many times. The missing CDR3 end, 3 residues past where the read stops, is filled in from the germline J gene. The genes are TRBV30 and TRBJ1-1; TRBD1 is a possible D gene (5 bases). The germline V gene has CDR1 GTSNPN and CDR2 SVGIG (reference sequence). The CDR3 length is 14 residues. V was pared by 3 bases and J by 5 bases, with 16 bases between. Partial CDR3 DNA: TGTGCCTGGAGGGGACGGGGGGAGGGAACTGAA. Its protein is CAWRGRGEGTE. The entire CDR3 protein is CAWRGRGEGTEAFF.

This clone was recorded many times. The read falls 3 residues short of the CDR3 end, and the missing part is taken from the germline J gene. The chain employs TRBV20-1 and TRBJ1-6; no definite D call. Germline assignment: CDR1 DFQATT and CDR2 SNEGSKA (reference sequence). This CDR3 has 13 residues. V was pared by 1 base and J by 6 bases, with 7 bases between. The DNA read from the CDR3 is TGCAGTGCTAGAGGAGCGGTTAATTCACCC. As protein: CSARGAVNSP. The whole CDR3 sequence reads CSARGAVNSPLHF.

This clone was recorded at least ten times. The read terminates 3 residues before the CDR3 end, so the remaining end is supplied by the germline J gene. The chain links TRBV7-9 to TRBJ2-7; D unresolved. Germline CDR1 is SEHNR and CDR2 is FQNEAQ (reference sequence). The CDR3 loop spans 12 amino acids. Trimming shortened V by 3 bases and J by 5 bases, and 8 bases separated the two germline ends. The CDR3 sequence: CASSFPRNEQYF. CDR3 DNA, as far as it was read: TGTGCCAGCAGCTTCCCTAGAAACGAG.